Following are 21 T cell receptor beta chains from one sample sequenced in a study of T cell repertoires in cytomegalovirus infection. TCRdb analysed the reads with MiXCR anew, one entry per CDR3 protein. The profile shows around 140,000 distinct CDR3 sequences, 32% of them singletons. Their antigen targets remain unknown. Sample: CD8+ T cells from cultured PBMCs, taken from culture after CMV antigen stimulation. Every receptor here comes from a human donor in good health (CMV status not recorded). Some clones in this sample may be carry-over from other donors' samples.

At least ten counts were recorded for this clonotype. The chain employs TRBV7-6 and TRBJ2-5; D gene unclear. V shed 4 bases and J shed 2 bases, with 14 bases lying between them. The CDR3 spans 15 residues. The V gene's germline CDR1 is SGHVS and CDR2 FNYEAQ. Here the CDR3 DNA reads TGTGCCAGCAGCTCCATGGTCGGGCAACAAGAGACCCAGTACTTC. Translated: CASSSMVGQQETQYF.

The rearrangement joins TRBV12-3 or TRBV12-4 to TRBJ1-1; 9 nucleotides agree with TRBD1. V lost 7 bases and J lost 5; bases outside the gene matches: 11. CDR3 length: 15 amino acids. CDR3 DNA sequence: TGTGCCAGCAAGGGGTTGGGACAGGGAGATACTGAAGCTTTCTTT. Translation: CASKGLGQGDTEAFF.

This chain uses TRBV7-9 with TRBJ1-3; D not resolved. Trimming removed 5 bases from V and 4 bases from J, with 12 bases in between. Germline CDR1 and CDR2: SEHNR and FQNEAQ (reference sequence). The CDR3 contains 14 residues. The CDR3, as DNA: TGTGCCAGCAGCACCAGTAGAACCGGAAACACCATATATTTT. Protein sequence: CASSTSRTGNTIYF.

The J gene is TRBJ2-7, the V gene TRBV19; possibly TRBD1 for D (6 bases). The germline V and J ends were trimmed by 6 bases and 6 bases, with 15 bases remaining between them. Germline CDR1 and CDR2: LNHDA and SQIVND (reference sequence). The CDR3 is 13 amino acids. The CDR3 DNA sequence: TGTGCCAGTAGAGGGGGACCAAACCTCGAGCAGTACTTC. Protein: CASRGGPNLEQYF.

The V call is TRBV7-8, the J call TRBJ2-1; D call uncertain. From germline, CDR1 is SGHVS and CDR2 FQNEAQ. V gave up 5 bases and J gave up 4 bases, with 15 bases separating them. The CDR3 sequence is 15 residues long. The CDR3 protein is CASSPVWPSYNEQFF. The CDR3 DNA reads as TGTGCCAGCAGCCCAGTCTGGCCTTCATACAATGAGCAGTTCTTC.

The chain uses TRBV7-6 and TRBJ2-5; tentative D call: TRBD2 (5 bases). Germline V gene sequence: CDR1 SGHVS, CDR2 FNYEAQ. The CDR3 has 14 residues. V lost 5 bases and J 4 bases, leaving 14 bases between the germline ends. The CDR3, as DNA: TGTGCCAGCAGCGATTCGGGGTATAGAGAGACCCAGTACTTC. Protein: CASSDSGYRETQYF.

Written as DNA, the CDR3 is TGTGCCAGCAGTTTATTCTGGGGGACAGATACGCAGTATTTT. Amino acids: CASSLFWGTDTQYF. The chain joins TRBV27 to TRBJ2-3; D might be TRBD1 or TRBD2, each matching 5 bases. The CDR3 covers 14 residues. Trimming took off 1 base at V and 3 bases at J, with 8 bases between the two ends. Germline V lookup: CDR1 MNHEY, CDR2 SMNVEV (reference sequence).

A word on this clonotype: Just one base apart from a much larger clone, this may be a read error. The chain combines TRBV7-9 with TRBJ2-5, with 11 bases that match TRBD2. The CDR3 is made up of 17 amino acids. Germline V gene data show CDR1 as SEHNR and CDR2 as FQNEAQ (reference sequence). In DNA, the CDR3 is TGTGCCAGCAGCTTAGCGCCGGGACTAGCGGTGCGGGAGACCCGGTACTTC. Translation gives CASSLAPGLAVRETRYF.

This chain uses TRBV4-2 with TRBJ1-1; a possible D gene is TRBD1 (5 bases). Trimming cost V 4 bases and J 0 bases, with 9 bases left between them. Per the germline V gene, CDR1 is LGHNA and CDR2 is YNFKEQ. The CDR3 runs to 14 residues. The DNA of the CDR3 is TGTGCCAGCAGCCCGGGACGTATGAACACTGAAGCTTTCTTT. Its translation: CASSPGRMNTEAFF.

This clonotype occurred many times. This CDR3 reads CASSPWGSMNTEAFF. The CDR3 bases are TGTGCCAGCAGCCCCTGGGGCAGCATGAACACTGAAGCTTTCTTT. The V and J genes are TRBV7-2 and TRBJ1-1; tentative D call: TRBD1 (5 bases). Germline V gene lookup returns CDR1 SGHTA and CDR2 FQGNSA. The CDR3 has 15 residues. V shed 5 bases and J shed 0 bases, with 13 bases lying between them.

V and J are TRBV27 and TRBJ2-1; perhaps TRBD1 as D (6 bases). Germline-derived CDR1 and CDR2 are MNHEY and SMNVEV (reference sequence). This CDR3 is built from 12 residues. V was clipped by 4 bases and J by 5 bases, with 6 bases between them. The CDR3 DNA reads TGTGCCAGCAGTTACAGGGACAATGAGCAGTTCTTC. Protein sequence: CASSYRDNEQFF.

Ten or more counts support this clonotype. The rearrangement uses TRBV7-8 and TRBJ1-1; D gene ambiguous. CDR3 length: 17 amino acids. Trimming removed 4 bases at V and 1 base at J, with 19 bases between. The germline V gene has CDR1 SGHVS and CDR2 FQNEAQ. The CDR3: CASSSFGWDSENTEAFF. CDR3 nucleotide sequence: TGTGCCAGCAGCTCCTTCGGCTGGGATTCTGAGAACACTGAAGCTTTCTTT.

This clonotype turned up a few times. The chain recombines TRBV20-1 with TRBJ2-3, with D perhaps being TRBD1 or TRBD2 (5 bases each). CDR1 is DFQATT, CDR2 SNEGSKA, per germline (reference sequence). V lost 0 bases and J 0 bases, leaving 22 bases between the germline ends. CDR3 length: 19 amino acids. In nucleotides, the CDR3 is TGCAGTGCTAGAGATTCTCCGTTGGGACCGGAGGTTAGCACAGATACGCAGTATTTT. Translating it yields CSARDSPLGPEVSTDTQYF.

This clonotype was seen only a few times. The J gene is TRBJ2-7, the V gene TRBV12-3 or TRBV12-4; D is uncertain. V lost 3 bases to trimming and J lost 3 bases, with 9 bases between them. The CDR3 spans 13 residues. This CDR3 reads CASSLAPRYEQYF. CDR3 bases: TGTGCCAGCAGTTTGGCCCCCCGCTACGAGCAGTACTTC.

The chain joins TRBV20-1 to TRBJ1-2; D uncertain. Between the trimmed V and J ends, which lost 2 bases and 4 bases, there was a span of 17 bases. The germline V gene encodes CDR1 DFQATT and CDR2 SNEGSKA (reference sequence). The CDR3 length is 15 residues. In DNA form, the CDR3 reads TGCAGTGCTAGAACCGGGATCTCGCCCACCTATGGCTACACCTTC. Translation gives CSARTGISPTYGYTF.

The chain joins TRBV28 to TRBJ2-7; D unclear. From germline, CDR1 is MDHEN and CDR2 SYDVKM. The CDR3 runs to 14 residues. Trimming stripped 2 bases from V and 0 bases from J, with 8 bases between. The CDR3 DNA sequence: TGTGCCAGCAGTTTAATGGGGTCCTCCTACGAGCAGTACTTC. As protein: CASSLMGSSYEQYF.

This clonotype has ten or more counts. V is TRBV2 and J is TRBJ2-1, with D perhaps given as TRBD1 or TRBD2 (6 bases each). This CDR3 has 12 residues. Germline CDR1 SNHLY, CDR2 FYNNEI. The V end was cut by 6 bases, the J end by 6 bases, with 9 bases between. The CDR3: CASSEGGNEQFF. For the CDR3, the DNA is TGTGCCAGCAGCGAGGGGGGCAATGAGCAGTTCTTC. The whole variable domain, filled in from reference TRBV2 and TRBJ2-1, reads EPEVTQTPSHQVTQMGQEVILRCVPISNHLYFYWYRQILGQKVEFLVSFYNNEISEKSEIFDDQFSVERPDGSNFTLKIRSTKLEDSAMYFCASSEGGNEQFFGPGTRLTVL.

This clonotype was detected only a few times. The chain links TRBV7-3 to TRBJ1-5; 7 bases align to TRBD1. This CDR3 contains 14 residues. Germline-derived CDR1 and CDR2 are SGHTA and FQGTGA. The V segment lost 5 bases and the J segment 3 bases; nucleotides outside the gene matches: 4. CDR3 amino acids: CASSQGGTNQPQHF. CDR3 in DNA: TGTGCCAGCAGCCAGGGGGGGACCAATCAGCCCCAGCATTTT.

This chain links TRBV29-1 with TRBJ2-3, with 7 positions matching TRBD2. The germline V gene encodes CDR1 SQVTM and CDR2 ANQGSEA. The CDR3 runs to 17 residues. V was clipped by 0 bases and J by 5 bases; unmatched bases: 14. CDR3 region: CSVEDHFYRGEGDTQYF. The CDR3 DNA is TGCAGCGTTGAAGATCATTTCTACCGGGGGGAGGGAGATACGCAGTATTTT.

This chain links TRBV7-7 with TRBJ2-7; 12 bases are a match to TRBD1. J lost 6 bases, V lost 5 bases, and 5 bases had no gene match. The CDR3 runs 14 residues. The germline V gene encodes CDR1 SSHAT and CDR2 FNYEAQ (reference sequence). The CDR3 bases are TGTGCCAGCAGCCCCGGGACAGGGGGCCTCGAGCAGTACTTC. It specifies CASSPGTGGLEQYF.

This clonotype has only one observation. The chain combines TRBV7-6 with TRBJ1-1, with D maybe TRBD1 (5 bases). Trimming removed 0 bases from V and 4 bases from J, with 12 bases in between. Looked up from germline, CDR1 is SGHVS and CDR2 is FNYEAQ. The CDR3 spans 15 residues. For the CDR3, the DNA is TGTGCCAGCAGCTTAGCGGGGACCCTGGTCACTGAAGCTTTCTTT. It translates to CASSLAGTLVTEAFF.